Listed below are T cell receptor beta chains from one sample, sequenced in a study of T cell changes during pregnancy in multiple sclerosis. TCRdb's table, derived via immunoSEQ multiplex PCR, lists solely in-frame clones and lacks some. This sample has about 44,000 clones, with 80% to 95% found just once. Source material: peripheral blood. The receptors here all came from a female donor with multiple sclerosis, enrolled in a pregnancy study. Both conserved end residues are part of each CDR3. D genes are given only for firm matches. A clone size is listed for some rows: how often the clone was seen (once, few, many), or a class if it is expanded.

D gene	V gene	J gene	clone size	CDR3 protein	CDR3 DNA
.	TRBV18	TRBJ1-2	.	CASSPQDQPRDDYGYTF	TGTGCCAGCTCACCACAGGACCAGCCCCGCGACGACTATGGCTACACCTTC
TRBD1	TRBV19	TRBJ2-7	.	CASSDSTGRYEQYF	TGTGCCAGTAGTGATTCGACAGGGCGCTACGAGCAGTACTTC
TRBD2	TRBV5-1	TRBJ2-7	.	CASKPSGSYEQYF	TGCGCCAGCAAGCCTAGCGGATCCTACGAGCAGTACTTC
TRBD1	TRBV19	TRBJ2-7	.	CASSIRPSSRDRVYEQYF	TGTGCCAGTAGTATCCGGCCGAGCTCCCGGGACAGGGTCTACGAGCAGTACTTC
TRBD1	TRBV27	TRBJ2-7	.	CANSGGTYEQYF	TGTGCCAATTCAGGGGGCACCTACGAGCAGTACTTC
TRBD2	TRBV5-4	TRBJ2-7	.	CASSLYRGRDASSYEQYF	TGTGCCAGCAGCCTTTATCGCGGGAGGGACGCGAGCTCCTACGAGCAGTACTTC
.	TRBV2	TRBJ1-5	few	CASSESVGPQHF	TGTGCCAGCAGTGAATCGGTGGGGCCCCAGCATTTT
TRBD2	TRBV5-4	TRBJ2-1	.	CASSGGTSGMSSYNEQFF	TGTGCCAGCAGCGGGGGGACTAGCGGGATGAGCTCCTACAATGAGCAGTTCTTC
.	TRBV19	TRBJ2-3	.	CASSPRITDTQYF	TGTGCCAGTAGCCCCCGGATCACAGATACGCAGTATTTT
.	TRBV19	TRBJ2-2	.	CALRGGGTGELFF	TGTGCCCTTAGAGGAGGGGGCACCGGGGAGCTGTTTTTT
TRBD2	TRBV11-2	TRBJ2-3	.	CASSLADGTSVDTQYF	TGTGCCAGCAGCTTAGCAGACGGGACTAGCGTCGATACGCAGTATTTT
TRBD2	TRBV5-1	TRBJ2-1	.	CASSTGRVDGIWEQFF	TGCGCCAGCAGCACTGGGAGGGTCGACGGAATATGGGAGCAGTTCTTC
.	TRBV21-1	TRBJ2-7	.	CASSRDGQAPYEQYF	TGTGCCAGCAGCAGAGACGGACAGGCTCCCTACGAGCAGTACTTC
.	TRBV30	TRBJ2-3	.	CAWSGISTDTQYF	TGTGCCTGGAGTGGAATAAGCACAGATACGCAGTATTTT
.	TRBV11-2	TRBJ2-5	.	CASSLRRVQETQYF	TGTGCCAGCAGCTTACGAAGGGTACAAGAGACCCAGTACTTC
.	TRBV4-2	TRBJ2-2	.	CASSQDYRVRLAGELFF	TGTGCCAGCAGCCAAGATTACAGGGTACGTTTGGCCGGGGAGCTGTTTTTT
TRBD1	TRBV4-2	TRBJ2-3	.	CASSPLTGDTDTQYF	TGTGCCAGCAGCCCCCTGACAGGGGATACAGATACGCAGTATTTT
TRBD2	TRBV4-3	TRBJ2-2	once	CASSQDKDGGLAGPYTGELFF	TGCGCCAGCAGCCAAGATAAAGATGGAGGACTAGCGGGACCATACACCGGGGAGCTGTTTTTT
.	TRBV5-1	TRBJ1-4	.	CASSLLWGDEKLFF	TGCGCCAGCAGCTTGCTTTGGGGGGATGAAAAACTGTTTTTT
TRBD1	TRBV5-1	TRBJ1-1	.	CASSWGTANTEAFF	TGCGCCAGCAGCTGGGGGACAGCGAACACTGAAGCTTTCTTT
TRBD1	TRBV9	TRBJ2-7	.	CASSVGQGLYYEQYF	TGTGCCAGCAGCGTGGGACAGGGCCTTTACTACGAGCAGTACTTC
.	TRBV7-9	TRBJ2-4	.	CASSPRGGSNIQYF	TGTGCCAGCAGCCCCCGAGGGGGGTCAAACATTCAGTACTTC